These 12 T cell receptor beta chains came from one sample sequenced in a study of identical twins (dated by TCRdb to 2016 to 2017). Library preparation employed 5' RACE. TCRdb records Illumina HiSeq 2000 as the sequencer. Clones were called with MiXCR by TCRdb after fastp trimmed the public reads at Q25, and only in-frame beta chains were retained. Every entry covers one CDR3 protein and lists the most common genes and DNA from its rows. This sample holds approximately 300,000 distinct CDR3 sequences; 7.5% to 9.5% were observed only once. The ten most abundant clones make up about 7.1% of the sample. These data were likewise used in another study, on yellow fever vaccine responses in identical twins.

Sequencing input: CD8+ T cells sorted from blood. Every receptor here comes from a young woman in good health.

The J gene is TRBJ2-6, the V gene TRBV20-1, with D perhaps TRBD1 or TRBD2 (5 bases each). The CDR3 has 16 amino acids. V was shortened by 0 bases and J by 4 bases, with 13 bases between the two germline ends. Germline assignment: CDR1 DFQATT and CDR2 SNEGSKA (reference sequence). DNA for the CDR3: TGCAGTGCTAGAGACTTAAGAGGGACCGGGGCCAACGTCCTGACTTTC. It is translated as CSARDLRGTGANVLTF.

This clonotype was seen ten or more times. A junction end diverges from the germline sequence, so it may reflect a read error. The rearrangement joins TRBV5-1 to TRBJ2-7; D assignment may be TRBD1 or TRBD2 (5 bases each). The CDR3 runs 14 residues. Germline V gene lookup returns CDR1 SGHRS and CDR2 YFSETQ. As DNA, the CDR3 is TGTGCCAGCAGCTCGGGGCAGGGCTCCTACGAGCAGTACTTC. Its translation is CASSSGQGSYEQYF.

This clonotype was recorded a few times. The rearrangement joins TRBV7-9 to TRBJ2-7; D ambiguous. V was trimmed by 1 base and J by 2 bases, leaving 9 bases between them. Germline V CDR1 and CDR2: SEHNR, FQNEAQ (reference sequence). This CDR3 has 14 amino acids. CDR3 residues: CASSLDGSPYEQYF. In DNA form, the CDR3 reads TGTGCCAGCAGCTTAGACGGCAGTCCCTACGAGCAGTACTTC.

This clonotype was counted at least ten times. The chain couples TRBV28 to TRBJ2-1, with 8 bases that match TRBD1. V gave up 2 bases and J gave up 7 bases; unmatched junction bases: 10. The length of the CDR3 is 16 residues. CDR1 MDHEN and CDR2 SYDVKM come from the germline V gene. The CDR3 sequence is CASSLRLRDRWNEQFF. The CDR3 DNA is TGTGCCAGCAGTTTACGGTTACGGGACAGGTGGAATGAGCAGTTCTTC.

In its sample, this clonotype was seen a few times. This rearrangement joins TRBV27 to TRBJ2-7; TRBD2 aligns across 12 bases. J lost 2 bases, V lost 5 bases, and 7 bases had no gene match. Germline V lookup: CDR1 MNHEY, CDR2 SMNVEV (reference sequence). The CDR3 consists of 16 residues. CDR3 sequence: CASSQKGLAGTYEQYF. In DNA, the CDR3 is TGTGCCAGCAGTCAAAAGGGACTAGCGGGCACCTACGAGCAGTACTTC.

The genes are TRBV27 and TRBJ2-2; 10 bases agree with TRBD1. This CDR3 has 18 residues. Germline V gene lookup returns CDR1 MNHEY and CDR2 SMNVEV (reference sequence). Unmatched junction bases numbered 13, after V lost 3 bases and J lost 6 bases. The CDR3 reads CASSFLTPGTGDPGELFF. The DNA for the CDR3 is TGTGCCAGCAGTTTTCTTACCCCCGGGACAGGGGACCCCGGGGAGCTGTTTTTT.

This clonotype was seen at least ten times. This chain connects TRBV5-1 to TRBJ2-3, with D unresolved. The germline V gene encodes CDR1 SGHRS and CDR2 YFSETQ. This CDR3 comprises 14 residues. V lost 0 bases to trimming and J lost 0 bases, with 5 bases between them. The CDR3 sequence: CASSLETSTDTQYF. DNA of the CDR3: TGCGCCAGCAGCTTGGAAACTAGCACAGATACGCAGTATTTT.

The rearrangement links TRBV29-1 to TRBJ2-7; D is possibly TRBD1 or TRBD2 (5 bases each). The CDR3 consists of 12 residues. Trimming left V 6 bases short and J 2 bases short, with 11 bases between. Germline CDR1 is SQVTM and CDR2 is ANQGSEA. This CDR3 reads CSVRDDTYEQYF. For the CDR3, the DNA is TGCAGCGTACGGGACGACACCTACGAGCAGTACTTC.

The table lists this clonotype with many counts. This chain connects TRBV4-1 to TRBJ2-2; the match to TRBD1 covers 9 bases. Germline assignment: CDR1 MGHRA and CDR2 YSYEKL. The CDR3 is 14 residues long. V trimming: 7 bases; J trimming: 6 bases; junction bases outside the gene matches: 6. CDR3 sequence reads: CASKTGGEAGELFF. The CDR3, as DNA: TGCGCCAGCAAAACAGGGGGCGAGGCCGGGGAGCTGTTTTTT.

This clonotype showed up many times. This chain joins TRBV29-1 and TRBJ2-5; no clear D gene. Germline values: CDR1 SQVTM, CDR2 ANQGSEA. The CDR3 is 15 residues long. Trimming took 3 bases from V and 3 from J, leaving 17 bases between them. CDR3 protein: CSVDNSVVPKETQYF. DNA for the CDR3: TGCAGCGTTGATAACTCGGTTGTCCCGAAAGAGACCCAGTACTTC.

The chain links TRBV4-1 to TRBJ2-7; 8 bases are shared with TRBD2. The ends lost 1 base at V and 6 bases at J; junction bases unmatched: 2. The CDR3 runs 13 residues. Germline CDR1 and CDR2: MGHRA and YSYEKL. This CDR3 is CASSQAGGFEQYF. The CDR3 region has the DNA TGCGCCAGCAGCCAAGCGGGGGGGTTCGAGCAGTACTTC.

V gene TRBV5-5 combines with J gene TRBJ2-7; the D is unclear. V lost 0 bases to trimming and J lost 1 base, with 5 bases between them. From germline, CDR1 is SGHKS and CDR2 YYEKEE (reference sequence). This CDR3 spans 13 amino acids. The CDR3 protein is CASSLARSYEQYF. CDR3 in DNA: TGTGCCAGCAGCTTGGCCCGATCCTACGAGCAGTACTTC.